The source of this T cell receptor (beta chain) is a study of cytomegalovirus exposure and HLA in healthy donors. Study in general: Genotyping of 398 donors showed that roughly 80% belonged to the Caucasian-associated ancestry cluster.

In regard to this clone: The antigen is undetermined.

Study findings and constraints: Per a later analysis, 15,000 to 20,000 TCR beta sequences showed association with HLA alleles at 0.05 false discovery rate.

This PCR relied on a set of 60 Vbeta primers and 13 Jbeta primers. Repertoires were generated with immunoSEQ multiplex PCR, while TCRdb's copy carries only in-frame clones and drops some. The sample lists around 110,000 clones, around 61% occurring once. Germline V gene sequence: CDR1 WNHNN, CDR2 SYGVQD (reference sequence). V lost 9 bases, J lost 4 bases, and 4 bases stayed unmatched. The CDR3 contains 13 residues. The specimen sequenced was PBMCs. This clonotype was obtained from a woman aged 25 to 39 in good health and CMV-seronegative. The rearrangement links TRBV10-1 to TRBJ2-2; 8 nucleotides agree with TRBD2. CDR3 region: CASSAGATGELFF. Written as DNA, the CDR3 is TGCGCCAGTTCAGCGGGAGCCACCGGGGAGCTGTTTTTT.